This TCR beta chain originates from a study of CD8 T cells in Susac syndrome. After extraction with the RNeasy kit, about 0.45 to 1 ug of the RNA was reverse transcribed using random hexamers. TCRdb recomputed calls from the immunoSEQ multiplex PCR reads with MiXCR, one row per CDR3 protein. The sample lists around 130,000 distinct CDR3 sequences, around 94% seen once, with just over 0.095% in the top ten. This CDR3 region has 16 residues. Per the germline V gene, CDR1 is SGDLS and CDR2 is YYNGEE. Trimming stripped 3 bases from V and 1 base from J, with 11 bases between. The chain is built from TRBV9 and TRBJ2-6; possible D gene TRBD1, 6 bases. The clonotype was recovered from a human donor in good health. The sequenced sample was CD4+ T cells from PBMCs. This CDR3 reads CASSALQGSGANVLTF. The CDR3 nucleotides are TGTGCCAGCAGCGCTTTACAGGGTTCTGGGGCCAACGTCCTGACTTTC. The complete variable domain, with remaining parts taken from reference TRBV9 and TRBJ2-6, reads DSGVTQTPKHLITATGQRVTLRCSPRSGDLSVYWYQQSLDQGLQFLIQYYNGEERAKGNILERFSAQQFPDLHSELNLSSLELGDSALYFCASSALQGSGANVLTFGAGSRLTVL.